Listed below are T cell receptor beta chains from one sample, sequenced in a study of T cells in Graves' hyperthyroidism and ophthalmopathy. TCRdb recomputed calls from the multiplex PCR reads with MiXCR, one row per CDR3 protein. The table includes 400,000 to 600,000 distinct CDR3 sequences, roughly a sixth detected once. The sequenced material came from blood. All receptors come from a woman aged 25 to 39 with Graves' ophthalmopathy. CDR3s include the opening cysteine and the closing phenylalanine or tryptophan. A D gene is named only where the DNA matches it firmly. Expanded clones are given a class, and other clones once, few, many or no size at all.

size	V	J	D	CDR3	DNA
-	TRBV7-9	TRBJ2-7	-	CASSLGDAGTYEQYF	TGTGCCAGCAGCTTAGGGGACGCGGGAACCTACGAGCAGTACTTC
few	TRBV5-1	TRBJ1-2	TRBD1	CASSELQQGAGGYTF	TGCGCCAGCAGCGAGCTTCAACAGGGGGCGGGGGGCTACACCTTC
-	TRBV30	TRBJ2-7	TRBD2	CAWTPLGGSTYEQYF	TGTGCCTGGACTCCCCTGGGGGGGTCGACCTACGAGCAGTACTTC
once	TRBV28	TRBJ1-2	-	CASRSKSLVRNYGYTF	TGTGCCAGCAGATCCAAAAGCCTTGTTAGAAACTATGGCTACACCTTC
few	TRBV9	TRBJ1-1	TRBD1	CASSPDRGGAFF	TGTGCCAGCAGCCCCGACAGGGGTGGAGCTTTCTTT
few	TRBV7-2	TRBJ1-2	-	CASSPRDTSYGYTF	TGTGCCAGCAGCCCCCGGGACACCTCCTATGGCTACACCTTC
-	TRBV19	TRBJ1-5	TRBD1	CASSQIVGTVGQPQHF	TGTGCCAGTAGTCAGATAGTCGGGACAGTGGGTCAGCCCCAGCATTTT
-	TRBV7-2	TRBJ2-1	TRBD1	CASSPWTGFRRAPLYNEQFF	TGTGCCAGCAGCCCGTGGACAGGCTTCCGACGAGCGCCCCTCTACAATGAGCAGTTCTTC
-	TRBV29-1	TRBJ2-5	-	CSVRGVYSRGQETQYF	TGCAGCGTTAGAGGCGTCTACAGTAGGGGGCAAGAGACCCAGTACTTC
many	TRBV30	TRBJ1-5	-	CAWSYKDIRSNQPQHF	TGTGCCTGGAGTTACAAGGACATCAGAAGCAATCAGCCCCAGCATTTT
many	TRBV7-8	TRBJ2-3	-	CASTRPADTQYF	TGTGCCAGCACCCGACCCGCGGATACGCAGTATTTT
many	TRBV24-1	TRBJ2-1	TRBD2	CATSDLRGGNEQFF	TGTGCCACCAGTGATTTGCGGGGGGGGAATGAGCAGTTCTTC
many	TRBV28	TRBJ1-1	-	CASSGTGVTEAFF	TGTGCCAGCAGTGGTACAGGAGTCACTGAAGCTTTCTTT
-	TRBV30	TRBJ2-7	-	CAWSVLSRGLKQYF	TGTGCCTGGAGTGTACTGTCCAGGGGATTAAAGCAGTACTTC
many	TRBV5-1	TRBJ2-1	-	CASSLDGTTYNEQFF	TGCGCCAGCAGCTTGGACGGGACGACATACAATGAGCAGTTCTTC
few	TRBV5-1	TRBJ2-1	TRBD1	CASSLSGTGVFPQFF	TGCGCCAGCAGCTTATCCGGGACAGGGGTATTTCCCCAGTTCTTC
-	TRBV29-1	TRBJ2-7	TRBD2	CSVVLAGSSYEQYF	TGCAGCGTTGTGCTAGCGGGGTCTTCCTACGAGCAGTACTTC
many	TRBV11-3	TRBJ2-5	-	CASGQGETQYF	TGTGCCAGCGGGCAGGGTGAGACCCAGTACTTC
many	TRBV28	TRBJ2-7	TRBD1	CASRSGGATVYEQYF	TGTGCCAGCAGGTCAGGGGGCGCGACGGTCTACGAGCAGTACTTC
-	TRBV6-1	TRBJ2-7	-	CASSERGEQYF	TGTGCCAGCAGTGAAAGGGGGGAGCAGTACTTC
-	TRBV28	TRBJ1-4	-	CASSLLGTNEKLFF	TGTGCCAGCAGTTTGCTGGGTACTAATGAAAAACTGTTTTTT
many	TRBV12-3/TRBV12-4	TRBJ2-1	-	CASSPPRKSSYNEQFF	TGTGCCAGCAGTCCCCCCCGCAAAAGCTCCTACAATGAGCAGTTCTTC
many	TRBV12-5	TRBJ2-1	-	CASAQGRDNEQFF	TGTGCTAGTGCCCAGGGACGGGACAATGAGCAGTTCTTC
many	TRBV7-9	TRBJ2-5	-	CASKKTGGETQYF	TGTGCCAGCAAAAAGACAGGAGGAGAGACCCAGTACTTC
-	TRBV28	TRBJ1-2	-	CASSLNRAYGYTF	TGTGCCAGCAGTTTAAATCGGGCCTATGGCTACACCTTC
many	TRBV18	TRBJ2-1	TRBD2	CASSPRTSGSNEQFF	TGTGCCAGCTCACCTCGGACTAGCGGGAGTAATGAGCAGTTCTTC
few	TRBV20-1	TRBJ1-6	-	CSARRGSFNSPLHF	TGCAGTGCTAGACGGGGGTCTTTTAATTCACCCCTCCACTTT
-	TRBV11-2	TRBJ2-3	TRBD2	CASSLLAGHGTDTQYF	TGTGCCAGCAGCTTATTAGCGGGACATGGCACAGATACGCAGTATTTT
many	TRBV3-1	TRBJ1-1	-	CASSQDIAGMNTEAFF	TGTGCCAGCAGCCAAGACATTGCGGGAATGAACACTGAAGCTTTCTTT
many	TRBV12-3/TRBV12-4	TRBJ2-7	-	CASSLEGLIYEQYF	TGTGCCAGCAGTTTAGAGGGGCTTATCTACGAGCAGTACTTC
-	TRBV18	TRBJ2-5	-	CASHPFPARETQYF	TGTGCCAGCCACCCCTTTCCGGCGCGAGAGACCCAGTACTTC
few	TRBV4-3	TRBJ2-7	-	CASSQDGQGSYEQYF	TGCGCCAGCAGCCAGGATGGGCAGGGGTCCTACGAGCAGTACTTC